A selection of T cell receptor beta chains follows, all from one sample in a study of blood T cell repertoires in COVID-19. Sequenced by immunoSEQ multiplex PCR; TCRdb stores in-frame clones only, minus some. The sample has more than 13,000 clones, 90% seen once. Sequenced input: peripheral blood. The receptors shown here come from a human donor in a cohort sampled during active COVID-19. Each CDR3 is given with its conserved first and last residue. The D gene is left open where the match is weak. Clone size is stated in some rows and not others, as once, few, many or a class when expanded.

J: TRBJ2-1; V: TRBV13; size: -; D: -; DNA: TGTGCCAGCAGCTTCTCTAAACTTCCAGAGCAGTTCTTC; CDR3: CASSFSKLPEQFF
J: TRBJ2-5; V: TRBV18; size: -; D: TRBD2; DNA: TGTGCCAGCTCAAATTCCATAGCGGGGCGACAAGAGACCCAGTACTTC; CDR3: CASSNSIAGRQETQYF
J: TRBJ2-7; V: TRBV6-1; size: -; D: -; DNA: TGTGCCAGCAGTGAAGCTTGGGGGGACAGTTCCTACGAGCAGTACTTC; CDR3: CASSEAWGDSSYEQYF
J: TRBJ1-2; V: TRBV2; size: -; D: -; DNA: TGTGCCAGCAGCCCCCAGAGCGGGAACTATGGCTACACCTTC; CDR3: CASSPQSGNYGYTF
J: TRBJ2-3; V: TRBV29-1; size: -; D: TRBD1; DNA: TGCAGCGTCGACAGGGGACAGGCAGATACGCAGTATTTT; CDR3: CSVDRGQADTQYF
J: TRBJ2-5; V: TRBV7-2; size: -; D: TRBD2; DNA: TGTGCCAGCAGCCCCAGCGGGGGGGTCTTAAAAGTGACCCAGTACTTC; CDR3: CASSPSGGVLKVTQYF
J: TRBJ1-4; V: TRBV4-3; size: -; D: -; DNA: TGCGCCAGCAGCCAAGGCAGGGGTGTCGGTAATGAAAAACTGTTTTTT; CDR3: CASSQGRGVGNEKLFF
J: TRBJ2-3; V: TRBV5-1; size: -; D: -; DNA: TGCGCCAGCAGCTCCGGAGGGGGCGCCCGCACAGATACGCAGTATTTT; CDR3: CASSSGGGARTDTQYF
J: TRBJ1-2; V: TRBV3-1/TRBV3-2; size: -; D: TRBD1; DNA: TGTGCCAGCAGCCTCGGCAGGGGGAACTATGGCTACACCTTC; CDR3: CASSLGRGNYGYTF
J: TRBJ1-2; V: TRBV10-3; size: -; D: TRBD1; DNA: TGTGCCATCAGTGAGTCGACAGGGGGCATCTATGGCTACACCTTC; CDR3: CAISESTGGIYGYTF
J: TRBJ1-5; V: TRBV28; size: -; D: -; DNA: TGTGCCAGTAAGGGGTATAGCAATCAGCCCCAGCATTTT; CDR3: CASKGYSNQPQHF
J: TRBJ1-2; V: TRBV12-3/TRBV12-4; size: -; D: -; DNA: TGTGCCAGCAGTTCGAGAGGTCTATATGGCTACACCTTC; CDR3: CASSSRGLYGYTF
J: TRBJ2-3; V: TRBV7-6; size: -; D: TRBD2; DNA: TGTGCCAGCAGTTCGGGACTAGCTGCAGATACGCAGTATTTT; CDR3: CASSSGLAADTQYF
J: TRBJ1-3; V: TRBV27; size: -; D: -; DNA: TGTGCCAGCAGTTTAAGGGGTTCCGGAAACACCATATATTTT; CDR3: CASSLRGSGNTIYF
J: TRBJ2-4; V: TRBV19; size: -; D: TRBD2; DNA: TGTGCCAGTAGTATGGGGCGGGGGAACATTCAGTACTTC; CDR3: CASSMGRGNIQYF
J: TRBJ2-1; V: TRBV5-1; size: -; D: TRBD2; DNA: TGCGCCAGCAGCTTAACTAGCGGGCCGGCGAATGAGCAGTTCTTC; CDR3: CASSLTSGPANEQFF
J: TRBJ1-2; V: TRBV7-9; size: -; D: TRBD1; DNA: TGTGCCAGCAGCACACAGGGGTGGGATGGCTACACCTTC; CDR3: CASSTQGWDGYTF
J: TRBJ2-7; V: TRBV15; size: -; D: TRBD1; DNA: TGTGCCACCAGCAGTAACGACAGGGGTTTCCCATACGAGCAGTACTTC; CDR3: CATSSNDRGFPYEQYF
J: TRBJ2-7; V: TRBV20-1; size: once; D: -; DNA: TGCAGTGCTAGTCTTGGACATTCGAACTACGAGCAGTACTTC; CDR3: CSASLGHSNYEQYF
J: TRBJ2-1; V: TRBV6-5; size: -; D: TRBD1; DNA: TGTGCCAGCGAGTTGACAGGGGGATACAATGAGCAGTTCTTC; CDR3: CASELTGGYNEQFF
J: TRBJ2-7; V: TRBV11-3; size: -; D: -; DNA: TGTGCCAGCAGCTTAGAGCCGAGGTCCTACGAGCAGTACTTC; CDR3: CASSLEPRSYEQYF
J: TRBJ2-5; V: TRBV5-1; size: -; D: TRBD2; DNA: TGCGCCAGCAGCTTGTCCTTCGCGCGGGGGGTGGAGACCCAGTACTTC; CDR3: CASSLSFARGVETQYF
J: TRBJ1-2; V: TRBV11-2; size: -; D: TRBD1; DNA: TGTGCCAGCAGCTTAGGGGGGACAGGGGGCCCTGGCTACACCTTC; CDR3: CASSLGGTGGPGYTF
J: TRBJ2-2; V: TRBV9; size: -; D: TRBD2; DNA: TGTGCCAGCAGCGATTTGGGTAGACGGGGACTAGCGGGATTTAACACCGGGGAGCTGTTTTTT; CDR3: CASSDLGRRGLAGFNTGELFF
J: TRBJ1-6; V: TRBV3-1/TRBV3-2; size: -; D: -; DNA: TGTGCCAGCAGCCAAGGGGCCAGTAATTCACCCCTCCACTTT; CDR3: CASSQGASNSPLHF
J: TRBJ2-5; V: TRBV19; size: -; D: TRBD2; DNA: TGTGCCAGTAGGGGACTAGACCAAGAGACCCAGTACTTC; CDR3: CASRGLDQETQYF
J: TRBJ1-5; V: TRBV11-2; size: -; D: -; DNA: TGTGCCAGCAGCGCGGGTGATAATAGCAATCAGCCCCAGCATTTT; CDR3: CASSAGDNSNQPQHF
J: TRBJ1-4; V: TRBV13; size: -; D: TRBD1; DNA: TGTGCCAGCAGCTCCGGGACAGGGTCGGATGAAAAACTGTTTTTT; CDR3: CASSSGTGSDEKLFF
J: TRBJ2-1; V: TRBV5-4; size: -; D: TRBD2; DNA: TGTGCCAGCAGCTCCACGAGCGGGAGCTCCTACAATGAGCAGTTCTTC; CDR3: CASSSTSGSSYNEQFF